What follows describes a single T cell receptor (beta chain). This sample was included in a study of blood T cell repertoires in COVID-19. Study-wide context: Sources were T cells, B-cell-depleted T cells, or PBMCs; the material itself was cDNA or gDNA.

Germline CDR1 and CDR2: SGHNT and YYREEE (reference sequence). CDR3 size: 16 residues. After removal of 0 bases from V and 6 bases from J, the junction contained 10 bases not matched to a gene. Only in-frame clones appear in the TCRdb table, and some are missing; sequencing was by immunoSEQ multiplex PCR. The sample contains around 400,000 clones, roughly 90% of which appear only once. Sequenced: peripheral blood. This chain joins TRBV5-4 and TRBJ2-3; 7 bases are shared with TRBD2. This TCR came from a man in his forties with acute or convalescent COVID-19. The chain's CDR3 is CASSLDRPAAGDTQYF. DNA of the CDR3: TGTGCCAGCAGCTTGGACAGACCAGCAGCGGGGGATACGCAGTATTTT.